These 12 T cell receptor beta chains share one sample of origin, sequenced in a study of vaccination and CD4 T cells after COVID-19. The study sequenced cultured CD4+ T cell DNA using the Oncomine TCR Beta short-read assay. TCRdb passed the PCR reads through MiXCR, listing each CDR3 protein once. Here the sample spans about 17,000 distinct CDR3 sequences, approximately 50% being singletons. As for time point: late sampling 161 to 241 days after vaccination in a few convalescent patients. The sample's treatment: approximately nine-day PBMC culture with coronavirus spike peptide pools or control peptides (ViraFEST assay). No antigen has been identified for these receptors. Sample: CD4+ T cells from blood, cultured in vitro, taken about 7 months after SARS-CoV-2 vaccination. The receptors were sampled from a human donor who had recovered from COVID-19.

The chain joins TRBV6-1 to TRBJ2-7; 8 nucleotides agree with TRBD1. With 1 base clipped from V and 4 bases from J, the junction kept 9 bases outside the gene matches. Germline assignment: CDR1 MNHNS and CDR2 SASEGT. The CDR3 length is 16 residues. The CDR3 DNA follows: TGTGCCAGCAGTGAAGGGCAGGGGGCGTCGGGGTACGAGCAGTACTTC. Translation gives CASSEGQGASGYEQYF.

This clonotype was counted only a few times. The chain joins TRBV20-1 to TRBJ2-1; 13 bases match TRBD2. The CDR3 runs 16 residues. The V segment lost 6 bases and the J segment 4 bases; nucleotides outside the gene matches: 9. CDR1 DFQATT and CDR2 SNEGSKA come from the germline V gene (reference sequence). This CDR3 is CSAILAGGPSYNEQFF. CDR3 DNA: TGCAGTGCCATACTAGCGGGAGGGCCAAGTTACAATGAGCAGTTCTTC.

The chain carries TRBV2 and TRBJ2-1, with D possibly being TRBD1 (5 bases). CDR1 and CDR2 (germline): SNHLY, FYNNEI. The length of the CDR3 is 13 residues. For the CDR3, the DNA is TGTGCGGCTGCAGGGTCCCCTAACAATGAGCAGTTCTTC. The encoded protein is CAAAGSPNNEQFF.

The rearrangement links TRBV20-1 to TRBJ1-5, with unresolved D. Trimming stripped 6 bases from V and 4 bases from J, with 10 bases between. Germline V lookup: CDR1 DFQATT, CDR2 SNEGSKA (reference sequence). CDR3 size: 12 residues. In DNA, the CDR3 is TGCAGTGCCCAGTTCCAGAATCAGCCCCAGCATTTT. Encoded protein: CSAQFQNQPQHF.

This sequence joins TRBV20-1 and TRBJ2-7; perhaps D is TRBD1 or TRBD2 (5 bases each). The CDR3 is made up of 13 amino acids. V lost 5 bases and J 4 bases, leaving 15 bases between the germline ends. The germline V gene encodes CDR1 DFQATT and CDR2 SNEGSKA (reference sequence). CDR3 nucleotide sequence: TGCAGTGCTCCTCGAGGGGCAAGTTACGAGCAGTACTTC. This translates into CSAPRGASYEQYF.

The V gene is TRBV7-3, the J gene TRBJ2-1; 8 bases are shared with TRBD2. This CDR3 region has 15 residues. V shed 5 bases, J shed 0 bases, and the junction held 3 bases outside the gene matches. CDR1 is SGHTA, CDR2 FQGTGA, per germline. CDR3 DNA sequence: TGTGCCAGCAGCCAAGCGGGGGACTCCTACAATGAGCAGTTCTTC. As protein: CASSQAGDSYNEQFF.

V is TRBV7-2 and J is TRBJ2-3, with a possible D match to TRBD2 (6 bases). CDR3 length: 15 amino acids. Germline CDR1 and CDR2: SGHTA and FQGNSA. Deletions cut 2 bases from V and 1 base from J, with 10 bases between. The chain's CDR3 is CASSLQTSGTDTQYF. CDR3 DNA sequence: TGTGCCAGCAGCTTACAGACTAGTGGCACAGATACGCAGTATTTT.

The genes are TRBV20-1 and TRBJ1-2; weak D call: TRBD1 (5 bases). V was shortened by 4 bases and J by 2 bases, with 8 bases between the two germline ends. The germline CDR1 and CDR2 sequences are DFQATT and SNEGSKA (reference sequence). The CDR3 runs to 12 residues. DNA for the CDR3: TGCAGTGCTAACCAGGGCAACTATGGCTACACCTTC. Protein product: CSANQGNYGYTF.

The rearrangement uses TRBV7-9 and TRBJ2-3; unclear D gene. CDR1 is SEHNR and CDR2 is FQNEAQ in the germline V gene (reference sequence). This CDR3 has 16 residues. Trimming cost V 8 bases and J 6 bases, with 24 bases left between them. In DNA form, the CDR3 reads TGTGCCAGCTCTAAAGGAGCCGCTCGGTCTTCCGATACGCAGTATTTT. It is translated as CASSKGAARSSDTQYF.

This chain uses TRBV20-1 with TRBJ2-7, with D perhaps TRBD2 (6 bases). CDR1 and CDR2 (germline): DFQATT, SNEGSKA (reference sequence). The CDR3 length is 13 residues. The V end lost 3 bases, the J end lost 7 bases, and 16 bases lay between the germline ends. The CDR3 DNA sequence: TGCAGTGCTAGGGACGGGAGAGTGTGGGAGCAGTACTTC. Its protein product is CSARDGRVWEQYF.

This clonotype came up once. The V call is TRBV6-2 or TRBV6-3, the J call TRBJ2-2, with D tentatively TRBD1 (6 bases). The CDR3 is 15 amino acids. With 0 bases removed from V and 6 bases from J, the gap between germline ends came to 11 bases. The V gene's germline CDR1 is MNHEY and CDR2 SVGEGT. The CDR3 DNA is TGTGCCAGCAGTTACTCCGGAGACAGGTCCGGGGAGCTGTTTTTT. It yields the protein CASSYSGDRSGELFF.

CDR3 protein: CASSMQDTATDTQYF. Written as DNA, the CDR3 is TGTGCCAGTAGTATGCAGGACACGGCCACAGATACGCAGTATTTT. The rearrangement joins TRBV19 to TRBJ2-3, with a possible D match to TRBD1 (5 bases). The CDR3 spans 15 residues. The germline gives CDR1 LNHDA, CDR2 SQIVND (reference sequence). Trimming shortened V by 3 bases and J by 2 bases, and 12 bases separated the two germline ends.